These 16 T cell receptor beta chains came from one sample sequenced in a study of T-cell reconstitution after alpha-beta-depleted transplantation in children. Unique molecular identifiers were incorporated during preparation of the TCRbeta library. Each CDR3 protein is one row after TCRdb ran MiXCR on the PCR reads. This table has approximately 500,000 distinct CDR3 sequences, under 12% appearing once. Sequencing was performed on PBMCs, taken before TCRalphabeta/CD19-depleted stem cell transplant. The origin of the receptors is a child younger than 10 with inherited bone marrow failure, due to receive a stem cell transplant.

This clonotype was counted many times. V usage is TRBV12-3 or TRBV12-4 and J usage is TRBJ2-3; 8 nucleotides align to TRBD1. This CDR3 has 15 residues. V was pared by 6 bases and J by 6 bases, with 11 bases of the junction left unmatched. The CDR3 DNA follows: TGTGCCAGCAGCCCAACCGACAGGGGAAGGGATACGCAGTATTTT. It yields the protein CASSPTDRGRDTQYF.

This clonotype was detected many times. The V gene is TRBV12-3 or TRBV12-4, the J gene TRBJ1-4; TRBD1 agrees at 8 bases. The CDR3 has 16 amino acids. The ends lost 5 bases at V and 0 bases at J; junction bases unmatched: 5. Written as DNA, the CDR3 is TGTGCCAGCAGTCCGACAGGGGAGGCAACTAATGAAAAACTGTTTTTT. Amino acids: CASSPTGEATNEKLFF.

This clonotype was detected ten times or more. The J gene is TRBJ2-3, the V gene TRBV20-1; 11 bases are a match to TRBD2. CDR1 and CDR2 (germline): DFQATT, SNEGSKA (reference sequence). V dropped 6 bases and J dropped 1; count of bases not matched to a gene: 3. CDR3 length equals 14 residues. The CDR3, as DNA: TGCAGTGCGGCGGGACTAGCGGGCACAGATACGCAGTATTTT. This sequence encodes CSAAGLAGTDTQYF.

This clonotype was seen repeatedly, ten times or more. The J gene is TRBJ2-7, the V gene TRBV12-3 or TRBV12-4, with TRBD1 as a possible D gene (6 bases). The germline V and J ends were trimmed by 5 bases and 1 base, with 12 bases remaining between them. CDR3 length equals 14 residues. CDR3 sequence: CASSNLGQSYEQYF. The CDR3 DNA reads TGTGCCAGCAGTAACCTTGGACAGTCCTACGAGCAGTACTTC.

Ten or more counts support this clonotype. This chain connects TRBV15 to TRBJ2-1; D may be TRBD2 (5 bases). This CDR3 contains 13 residues. CDR1 and CDR2 from the germline V gene are LNHNV and YYDKDF (reference sequence). Trimming shortened V by 0 bases and J by 10 bases, and 10 bases separated the two germline ends. The CDR3: CATSRERGLEQFF. In nucleotides, the CDR3 is TGTGCCACCAGCAGAGAACGGGGATTGGAGCAGTTCTTC.

The V call is TRBV30, the J call TRBJ2-5; 8 nucleotides match TRBD2. V was pared by 2 bases and J by 4 bases, with 6 bases of the junction left unmatched. The CDR3 totals 14 residues. Germline V CDR1 and CDR2: GTSNPN, SVGIG (reference sequence). The CDR3: CAWSRGLARETQYF. CDR3 sequence (DNA): TGTGCCTGGAGTAGAGGACTAGCAAGAGAGACCCAGTACTTC. The variable domain in full, completed from reference TRBV30 and TRBJ2-5, reads SQTIHQWPATLVQPVGSPLSLECTVEGTSNPNLYWYRQAAGRGLQLLFYSVGIGQISSEVPQNLSASRPQDRQFILSSKKLLLSDSGFYLCAWSRGLARETQYFGPGTRLLVL.

There are many counts of this clonotype. This rearrangement joins TRBV5-1 to TRBJ2-1, with 10 bases matching TRBD2. CDR3 length equals 15 residues. J was trimmed by 8 bases and V by 3 bases; bases with no gene match: 8. The germline gives CDR1 SGHRS, CDR2 YFSETQ. DNA of the CDR3: TGCGCCAGCAGCTCACCCGCCCTAGCGGGGGATGAGCAGTTCTTC. Its protein product is CASSSPALAGDEQFF.

This clonotype was counted many times. V is TRBV25-1 and J is TRBJ2-1; 9 bases fit TRBD1. This CDR3 has 16 residues. V lost 7 bases, J lost 2 bases, and 9 bases stayed unmatched. CDR1 and CDR2 from the germline V gene are MGHDK and SYGVNS. The CDR3, as DNA: TGTGCCAGCATCAACAGGGGGCCCCCGCCCTACAATGAGCAGTTCTTC. Amino acids: CASINRGPPPYNEQFF. Looking up the rest from reference TRBV25-1 and TRBJ2-1 gives the full variable domain: EADIYQTPRYLVIGTGKKITLECSQTMGHDKMYWYQQDPGMELHLIHYSYGVNSTEKGDLSSESTVSRIRTEHFPLTLESARPSHTSQYLCASINRGPPPYNEQFFGPGTRLTVL.

This clonotype was detected many times. The chain carries TRBV28 and TRBJ1-3; TRBD1 aligns across 7 bases. Germline V gene data show CDR1 as MDHEN and CDR2 as SYDVKM. The CDR3 has 17 residues. Unmatched junction bases numbered 12, after V lost 5 bases and J lost 2 bases. CDR3 DNA sequence: TGTGCCAGCAGTAAGGGGACAGCTGCTCGGGCTGGAAACACCATATATTTT. Amino acids: CASSKGTAARAGNTIYF.

This clonotype showed up many times. The genes are TRBV6-2 or TRBV6-3 and TRBJ2-7, with 8 bases fitting TRBD2. The CDR3 has 16 residues. Germline V gives CDR1 MNHEY, CDR2 SVGEGT. V was pared by 4 bases and J by 3 bases, with 11 bases of the junction left unmatched. The CDR3, as DNA: TGTGCCAGCAGTTTCGGACTAGCCATAGAGAACTACGAGCAGTACTTC. As protein: CASSFGLAIENYEQYF.

This rearrangement joins TRBV30 to TRBJ2-7, with a tentative D call TRBD2 (6 bases). The CDR3 sequence is 14 residues long. Trimming pared 2 bases from V and 4 bases from J, leaving 15 bases between. Germline CDR1 is GTSNPN and CDR2 is SVGIG (reference sequence). CDR3 in DNA: TGTGCCTGGAGTATTCTAGCGTTTAAATACGAGCAGTACTTC. It codes for CAWSILAFKYEQYF.

The rearrangement uses TRBV6-5 and TRBJ1-2; D might be TRBD1 (5 bases). CDR1 and CDR2 (germline): MNHEY, SVGAGI. This CDR3 region has 14 residues. Trimming pared 4 bases from V and 7 bases from J, leaving 16 bases between. CDR3 DNA sequence: TGTGCCAGCAGTTTCGTCAGGGTCGTTGGTGGCTACACCTTC. This sequence encodes CASSFVRVVGGYTF.

This clonotype was counted ten times or more. The CDR3 reads CASSSADKQYF. The CDR3, as DNA: TGTGCCAGTAGTTCAGCCGACAAGCAGTACTTC. This chain uses TRBV19 with TRBJ2-7; unclear D gene. Germline V gene lookup returns CDR1 LNHDA and CDR2 SQIVND (reference sequence). The CDR3 is 11 residues long. The V gene lost 5 bases and the J gene lost 8 bases, with 10 bases spanning the gap.

This clonotype was seen at least ten times. The rearrangement joins TRBV24-1 to TRBJ2-5; D possibly corresponds to TRBD2 (6 bases). This CDR3 is built from 17 residues. V lost 0 bases to trimming and J lost 1 base, with 14 bases between them. Germline loops: CDR1 KGHDR, CDR2 SFDVKD. CDR3 DNA: TGTGCCACCAGTGATTTGCACCACCCCGGGGGCCAAGAGACCCAGTACTTC. This sequence encodes CATSDLHHPGGQETQYF.

The table lists this clonotype with many counts. V gene TRBV2 combines with J gene TRBJ2-1; no definite D call. This CDR3 has 11 amino acids. Germline V gene data show CDR1 as SNHLY and CDR2 as FYNNEI. Deletions cut 4 bases from V and 11 bases from J, with 9 bases between. The CDR3 here is CASSVTTQQFF. CDR3 nucleotides: TGTGCCAGCAGTGTTACCACTCAGCAGTTCTTC.

This clonotype was counted ten times or more. The rearrangement joins TRBV4-2 to TRBJ1-1; D may be TRBD1 (5 bases). The CDR3 loop spans 15 amino acids. Per germline, CDR1 LGHNA and CDR2 YNFKEQ. Trimming took 0 bases from V and 5 from J, leaving 13 bases between them. CDR3 sequence: CASSQDWGKGTEAFF. DNA of the CDR3: TGTGCCAGCAGCCAAGATTGGGGGAAGGGTACTGAAGCTTTCTTT.